One TCR beta chain is described in this entry. The sample originates from a study of control samples from healthy donors and cancer patients. TCRdb's copy holds only in-frame clones and misses some; the assay was immunoSEQ multiplex PCR. The sample shows around 20,000 clones, around 90% of them seen only once. V dropped 6 bases and J dropped 0 bases, with 12 bases sitting between them. The CDR3 loop spans 15 amino acids. Germline CDR1 MGHRA, CDR2 YSYEKL. The sample consisted of PBMCs. The chain recombines TRBV4-1 with TRBJ1-5, with no clear D. This clonotype originated in a woman aged 55-75 years with head and neck cancer. The CDR3 reads CASRLTVLSNQPQHF. The DNA for the CDR3 is TGCGCCAGCAGGCTAACAGTTCTTAGCAATCAGCCCCAGCATTTT.